One sample yielded the 18 T cell receptor beta chains listed below, sequenced in a study of HIV-infected patients and healthy controls. Reverse transcription used around 480 ng RNA and constant-region primers for alpha and beta. Each of the alpha and beta chains got its own library through chain-specific third strand synthesis with indices. TCRdb re-called the 5' RACE reads through MiXCR, storing one row per CDR3 protein. The profile covers around 15,000 distinct CDR3 sequences, with roughly 7.7% appearing a single time and 6.5% to 9.5% taken by the ten largest. The repertoire came from unfractionated whole blood and reflected all unsorted peripheral T cells. The sample was blood. Receptor source: an adult in good health.

This clonotype showed up many times. The genes are TRBV29-1 and TRBJ1-1; TRBD1 might be the D (6 bases). Germline CDR1 reads SQVTM; CDR2 reads ANQGSEA. V lost 4 bases and J 5 bases, leaving 23 bases between the germline ends. This CDR3 is built from 16 residues. The CDR3 DNA reads as TGCAGCGTTGTTTATTGGCAGGGGTTGGGAGGAACTGAAGCTTTCTTT. Its translation is CSVVYWQGLGGTEAFF.

This clonotype was seen repeatedly, ten times or more. V gene TRBV7-2 combines with J gene TRBJ2-6; possible D gene TRBD1, 5 bases. The V end lost 1 base, the J end lost 0 bases, and 16 bases lay between the germline ends. Germline V lookup: CDR1 SGHTA, CDR2 FQGNSA. CDR3 size: 19 residues. The CDR3 here is CASSLGKNRNLSGANVLTF. The CDR3 nucleotides read TGTGCCAGCAGCTTAGGGAAGAACAGGAATCTCTCTGGGGCCAACGTCCTGACTTTC.

This clonotype was observed many times. This chain uses TRBV15 with TRBJ2-4; 7 nucleotides line up with TRBD1. J lost 7 bases, V lost 4 bases, and 7 bases had no gene match. Germline loops: CDR1 LNHNV, CDR2 YYDKDF (reference sequence). The CDR3 is 14 amino acids. The chain's CDR3 is CATSTDRDGNIQYF. For the CDR3, the DNA is TGTGCCACCAGCACTGACAGGGATGGGAACATTCAGTACTTC.

This clonotype was observed many times. V usage is TRBV10-3 and J usage is TRBJ2-7; D gene unclear. The CDR3 is 13 residues long. The V end was cut by 0 bases, the J end by 3 bases, with 6 bases between. Germline V CDR1 and CDR2: ENHRY, SYGVKD. The DNA for the CDR3 is TGTGCCATCAGTGAGTCGGGCAGCTACGAGCAGTACTTC. This translates into CAISESGSYEQYF.

This clonotype was seen repeatedly, ten times or more. This rearrangement joins TRBV6-2 or TRBV6-3 to TRBJ1-1, with a weak D call TRBD1 (5 bases). Germline CDR1 and CDR2: MNHEY and SVGEGT. V lost 1 base and J lost 8, with 14 bases in between. The CDR3 extends over 14 amino acids. CDR3 amino acids: CASSYLGPNSEAFF. CDR3 nucleotides: TGTGCCAGCAGTTACTTGGGGCCGAACTCGGAAGCTTTCTTT.

This clonotype has ten or more counts. The chain employs TRBV30 and TRBJ2-4, with D unclear. This CDR3 has 15 amino acids. Trimming took 1 base from V and 0 from J, leaving 10 bases between them. Germline V gene data show CDR1 as GTSNPN and CDR2 as SVGIG (reference sequence). The CDR3 sequence: CAWSGGVLAKNIQYF. Here the CDR3 DNA reads TGTGCCTGGAGTGGTGGGGTTCTAGCCAAAAACATTCAGTACTTC.

J is TRBJ2-1 and V is TRBV6-2 or TRBV6-3, with 13 bases matching TRBD2. The CDR3 sequence is 15 residues long. Germline CDR1 MNHEY, CDR2 SVGEGT. J gave up 14 bases and V 5 bases, and 12 bases lay outside the gene matches. In DNA, the CDR3 is TGTGCCAGCAGTCCTCCGACTCAGACTAGCGGGAGGAAGTTCTTC. This gives the protein CASSPPTQTSGRKFF.

The sample holds many counts of this clonotype. This chain joins TRBV24-1 and TRBJ2-1; D unclear. V lost 4 bases, J lost 0 bases, and 15 bases lay in between. The germline gives CDR1 KGHDR, CDR2 SFDVKD. The CDR3 has 17 residues. The CDR3 DNA reads TGTGCCACCAGTGAACCGACGCCGTACGGCTCCTACAATGAGCAGTTCTTC. This sequence encodes CATSEPTPYGSYNEQFF.

There are many counts of this clonotype. The chain links TRBV6-4 to TRBJ2-3, with TRBD1 matching 7 bases. V trimming: 2 bases; J trimming: 1 base; junction bases outside the gene matches: 3. The V gene's germline CDR1 is MRHNA and CDR2 SNTAGT. This CDR3 is 15 amino acids long. The CDR3 nucleotides are TGTGCCAGCAGTGACGGCACAGGGGGCACAGATACGCAGTATTTT. It is translated as CASSDGTGGTDTQYF.

This clonotype occurred many times. The V call is TRBV5-1, the J call TRBJ2-1, with 9 bases aligning to TRBD1. Germline loops: CDR1 SGHRS, CDR2 YFSETQ. The CDR3 consists of 15 residues. Trimming took 0 bases from V and 9 from J; bases not matched to a gene: 7. The CDR3 loop is CASSLAADRGGEQFF. CDR3 DNA: TGCGCCAGCAGCTTGGCCGCGGACAGGGGCGGTGAGCAGTTCTTC.

This clonotype was detected ten times or more. The chain recombines TRBV15 with TRBJ1-6, with D unresolved. V shed 1 base and J shed 5 bases, with 3 bases lying between them. Germline V gene data show CDR1 as LNHNV and CDR2 as YYDKDF (reference sequence). This CDR3 has 13 amino acids. Here the CDR3 DNA reads TGTGCCACCAGCAGAGTGAATAATTCACCCCTCCACTTT. This codes for CATSRVNNSPLHF.

This clonotype was recorded many times. The CDR3 region has the DNA TGTGCCAGCAGTTCTGGTGGGGTTGCGAAAGATACGCAGTATTTT. This encodes CASSSGGVAKDTQYF. The genes are TRBV28 and TRBJ2-3; D not resolved. The CDR3 totals 15 residues. CDR1 is MDHEN and CDR2 is SYDVKM in the germline V gene. The ends were cut back, 4 bases at V and 5 bases at J, with 16 bases in the middle.

This clonotype was recorded at least ten times. The chain carries TRBV7-2 and TRBJ2-3; TRBD2 matches at 11 bases. This CDR3 comprises 16 residues. CDR1 is SGHTA and CDR2 is FQGNSA in the germline V gene. The V and J ends lost 5 bases and 3 bases, in that order; junction bases with no gene match: 7. As DNA, the CDR3 is TGTGCCAGCAGCCAGGGCGTAGCGGGGGGGACAGATACGCAGTATTTT. Its translation: CASSQGVAGGTDTQYF.

This clonotype appeared many times. The chain links TRBV6-5 to TRBJ1-6; tentative D call: TRBD1 (6 bases). Germline CDR1 is MNHEY and CDR2 is SVGAGI. The V end was cut by 2 bases, the J end by 6 bases, with 11 bases between. There are 15 residues in the CDR3. DNA of the CDR3: TGTGCCAGCAGTTACGACAGGCGGCTTAATTCACCCCTCCACTTT. This sequence encodes CASSYDRRLNSPLHF.

There are many counts of this clonotype. The chain combines TRBV25-1 with TRBJ2-2, with D perhaps TRBD1 (6 bases). Germline lookup yields CDR1 MGHDK and CDR2 SYGVNS. Trimming took 4 bases from V and 2 from J, leaving 11 bases between them. This CDR3 has 15 residues. In nucleotides, the CDR3 is TGTGCCAGCAGTGTGAGACAGGCCAACACCGGGGAGCTGTTTTTT. Translating it yields CASSVRQANTGELFF.

In its sample, this clonotype was seen many times. The genes are TRBV4-2 and TRBJ2-7; D perhaps matches TRBD1 (5 bases). This CDR3 spans 16 amino acids. Germline values: CDR1 LGHNA, CDR2 YNFKEQ. The V and J ends lost 3 bases and 3 bases respectively, with 18 bases between them. As DNA, the CDR3 is TGTGCCAGCAGCCAGTGGTGGGGCCAGGCAGACTACGAGCAGTACTTC. Residues: CASSQWWGQADYEQYF.

This chain joins TRBV20-1 and TRBJ2-1, with 13 bases lining up with TRBD2. The trim removed 5 bases at V and 6 bases at J, leaving 16 bases unmatched. From germline, CDR1 is DFQATT and CDR2 SNEGSKA (reference sequence). CDR3 length: 18 amino acids. CDR3 nucleotide sequence: TGCAGTGCTGGGGGGTTAACTAGCGGGGGGGCCACGGGCAATGAGCAGTTCTTC. Translating it yields CSAGGLTSGGATGNEQFF.

This clonotype was seen ten or more times. In DNA form, the CDR3 reads TGTGCCAGCAGTCCCCGGACAGGGGGCGGGTACGAGCAGTACTTC. Translated: CASSPRTGGGYEQYF. V and J are TRBV6-6 and TRBJ2-7; 11 bases align to TRBD1. Germline V gene data show CDR1 as MNHNY and CDR2 as SVGAGI (reference sequence). V was clipped by 5 bases and J by 4 bases; unmatched bases: 7. This CDR3 has 15 residues.